Sequencing of this T cell receptor (beta chain) was carried out in a study of T cells after yellow fever vaccination. This clonotype appeared a few times. This CDR3 spans 16 amino acids. V gave up 0 bases and J gave up 5 bases, with 13 bases separating them. One entry per CDR3 protein, called by TCRdb with MiXCR from the 5' RACE reads. Among 310,000 or so distinct CDR3 sequences, approximately 3.9% were seen once, and the ten largest hold about a quarter. The TCR sequence derives from a man younger than 30 who received the YFV17D yellow fever vaccine. The sample in question was PBMCs, obtained on the day of the yellow fever booster vaccination. V usage is TRBV23-1 and J usage is TRBJ2-2; D might be TRBD1 (6 bases). TRBV23-1 is known as an ORF, though its function is uncertain. The DNA of the CDR3 is TGCGCCAGCAGTCAATCATGGGACACCGGTACCGGGGAGCTGTTTTTT. Its translation is CASSQSWDTGTGELFF.